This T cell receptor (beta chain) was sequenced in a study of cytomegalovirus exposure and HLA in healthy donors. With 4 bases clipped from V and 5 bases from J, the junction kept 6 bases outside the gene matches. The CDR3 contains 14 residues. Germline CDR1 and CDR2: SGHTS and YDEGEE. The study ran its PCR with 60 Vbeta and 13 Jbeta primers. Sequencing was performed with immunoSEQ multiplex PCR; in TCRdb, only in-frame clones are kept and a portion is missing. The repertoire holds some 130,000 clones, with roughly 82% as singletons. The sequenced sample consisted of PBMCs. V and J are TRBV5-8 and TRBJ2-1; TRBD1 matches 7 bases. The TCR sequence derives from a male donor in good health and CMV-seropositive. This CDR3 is CASSLGQVDNEQFF. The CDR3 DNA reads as TGTGCCAGCAGCCTAGGACAGGTCGACAATGAGCAGTTCTTC.